This record concerns one T cell receptor (beta chain) sequence. The antigen is not known. Only in-frame clones appear in the TCRdb table, and some are missing; sequencing was by immunoSEQ multiplex PCR. The repertoire holds tens of thousands of clones, about nine tenths seen once, with approximately 0.11% in the top ten. This specimen belongs to a study of graft-versus-host responses after intestinal transplantation. CDR1 is SGHRS and CDR2 is YFSETQ in the germline V gene. The CDR3 is 14 residues long. V was shortened by 4 bases and J by 0 bases, with 10 bases between the two germline ends. General study results and limits: High graft-versus-host to host-versus-graft T cell clonal ratios marked allografts of patients with graft-donor macrochimerism. Early post-transplant HvG declines showed an association with peak circulating GvH clone levels.

The rearrangement uses TRBV5-1 and TRBJ2-5; D gene uncertain. This sequence originates from a human donor who received an intestinal transplant. The material was unstimulated CD4+ T cells sorted from spleen or lymph node cells, obtained before intestinal transplant. CDR3 bases: TGCGCCAGCAGCCCTACGATGTACCAAGAGACCCAGTACTTC. Translating gives CASSPTMYQETQYF. The full variable domain, its missing parts supplied by reference TRBV5-1 and TRBJ2-5, is KAGVTQTPRYLIKTRGQQVTLSCSPISGHRSVSWYQQTPGQGLQFLFEYFSETQRNKGNFPGRFSGRQFSNSRSEMNVSTLELGDSALYLCASSPTMYQETQYFGPGTRLLVL.